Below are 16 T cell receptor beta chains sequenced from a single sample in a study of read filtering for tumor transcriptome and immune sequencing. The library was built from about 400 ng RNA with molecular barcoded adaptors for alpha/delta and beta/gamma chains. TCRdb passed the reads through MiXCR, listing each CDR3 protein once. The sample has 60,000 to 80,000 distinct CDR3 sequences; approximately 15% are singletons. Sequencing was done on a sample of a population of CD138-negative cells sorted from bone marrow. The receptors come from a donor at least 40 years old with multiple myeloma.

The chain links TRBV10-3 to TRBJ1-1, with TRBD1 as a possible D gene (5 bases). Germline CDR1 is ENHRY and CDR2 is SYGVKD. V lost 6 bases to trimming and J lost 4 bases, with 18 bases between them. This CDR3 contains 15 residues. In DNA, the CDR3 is TGTGCCATCAGCCCCCAGGGCACAAGTGGCACTGAAGCTTTCTTT. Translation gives CAISPQGTSGTEAFF.

CDR3 loop: CSGKRDTGSYNEQFF. CDR3 nucleotides: TGCAGCGGGAAGCGCGACACGGGCTCCTACAATGAGCAGTTCTTC. V usage is TRBV29-1 and J usage is TRBJ2-1; D uncertain. Germline assignment: CDR1 SQVTM and CDR2 ANQGSEA. With 7 bases removed from V and 0 bases from J, the gap between germline ends came to 16 bases. CDR3 length: 15 residues.

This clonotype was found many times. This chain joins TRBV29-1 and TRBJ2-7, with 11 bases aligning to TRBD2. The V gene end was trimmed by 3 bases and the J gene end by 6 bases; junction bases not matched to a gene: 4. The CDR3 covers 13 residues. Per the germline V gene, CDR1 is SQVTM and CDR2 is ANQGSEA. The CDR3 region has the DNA TGCAGCGTTGATAGCGGGAGGGCCTCCGAGCAGTACTTC. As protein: CSVDSGRASEQYF.

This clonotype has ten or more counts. The CDR3 DNA reads as TGTGCCAGCAGTGACTCTCATAAGGATACGCAGTATTTT. Its translation: CASSDSHKDTQYF. The V gene is TRBV6-4, the J gene TRBJ2-3; D remains ambiguous. The CDR3 sequence is 13 residues long. The germline gives CDR1 MRHNA, CDR2 SNTAGT. V was cut by 0 bases and J by 6 bases, with 7 bases left in between.

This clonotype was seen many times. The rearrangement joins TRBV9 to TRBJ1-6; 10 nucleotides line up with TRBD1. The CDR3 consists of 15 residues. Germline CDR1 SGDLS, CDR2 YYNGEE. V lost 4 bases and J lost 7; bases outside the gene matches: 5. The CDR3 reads CASSPQGQGNSPLHF. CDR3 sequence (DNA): TGTGCCAGCAGCCCCCAGGGACAGGGGAATTCACCCCTCCACTTT.

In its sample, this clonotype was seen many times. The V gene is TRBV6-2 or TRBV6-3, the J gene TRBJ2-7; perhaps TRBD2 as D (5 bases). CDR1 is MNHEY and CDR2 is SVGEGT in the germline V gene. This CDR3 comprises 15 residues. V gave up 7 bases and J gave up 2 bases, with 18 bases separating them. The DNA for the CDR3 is TGTGCCAGCATATTGAACCGGGATGCAACCTACGAGCAGTACTTC. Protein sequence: CASILNRDATYEQYF.

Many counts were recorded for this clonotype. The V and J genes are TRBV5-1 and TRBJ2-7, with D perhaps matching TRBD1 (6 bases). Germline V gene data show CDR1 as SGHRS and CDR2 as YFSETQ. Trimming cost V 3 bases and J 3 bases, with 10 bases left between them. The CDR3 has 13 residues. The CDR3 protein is CASSSGHNYEQYF. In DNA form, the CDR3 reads TGCGCCAGCAGCTCGGGACACAACTACGAGCAGTACTTC. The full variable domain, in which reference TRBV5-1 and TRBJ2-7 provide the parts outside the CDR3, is KAGVTQTPRYLIKTRGQQVTLSCSPISGHRSVSWYQQTPGQGLQFLFEYFSETQRNKGNFPGRFSGRQFSNSRSEMNVSTLELGDSALYLCASSSGHNYEQYFGPGTRLTVT.

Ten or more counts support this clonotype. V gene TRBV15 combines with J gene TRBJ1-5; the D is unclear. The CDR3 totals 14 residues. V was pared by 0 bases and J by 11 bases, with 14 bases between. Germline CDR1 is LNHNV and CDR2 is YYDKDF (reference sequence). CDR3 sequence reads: CATSRDRRVWTQHF. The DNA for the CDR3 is TGTGCCACCAGCAGAGATCGGAGGGTCTGGACCCAGCATTTT. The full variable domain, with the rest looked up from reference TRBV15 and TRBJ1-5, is DAMVIQNPRYQVTQFGKPVTLSCSQTLNHNVMYWYQQKSSQAPKLLFHYYDKDFNNEADTPDNFQSRRPNTSFCFLDIRSPGLGDTAMYLCATSRDRRVWTQHFGDGTRLSIL.

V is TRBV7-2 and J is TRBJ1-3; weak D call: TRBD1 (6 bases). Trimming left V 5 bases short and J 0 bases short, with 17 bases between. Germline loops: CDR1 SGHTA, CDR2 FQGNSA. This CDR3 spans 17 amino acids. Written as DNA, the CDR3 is TGTGCCAGCAGCCCTTACAGGGCCCGGAGCTCTGGAAACACCATATATTTT. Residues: CASSPYRARSSGNTIYF.

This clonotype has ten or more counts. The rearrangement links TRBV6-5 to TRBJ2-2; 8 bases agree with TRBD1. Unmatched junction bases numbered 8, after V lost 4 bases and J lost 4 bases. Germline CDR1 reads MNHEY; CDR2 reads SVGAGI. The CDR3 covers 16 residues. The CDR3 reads CASSWTGRLSTGELFF. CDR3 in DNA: TGTGCCAGCAGTTGGACAGGGAGGTTGAGCACCGGGGAGCTGTTTTTT.

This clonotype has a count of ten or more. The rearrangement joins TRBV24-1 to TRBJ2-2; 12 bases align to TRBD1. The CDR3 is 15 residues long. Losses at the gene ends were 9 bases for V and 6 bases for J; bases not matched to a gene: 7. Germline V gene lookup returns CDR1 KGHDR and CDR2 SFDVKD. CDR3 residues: CATGRGQGAAGELFF. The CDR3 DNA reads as TGTGCCACCGGTCGGGGACAGGGGGCTGCCGGGGAGCTGTTTTTT.

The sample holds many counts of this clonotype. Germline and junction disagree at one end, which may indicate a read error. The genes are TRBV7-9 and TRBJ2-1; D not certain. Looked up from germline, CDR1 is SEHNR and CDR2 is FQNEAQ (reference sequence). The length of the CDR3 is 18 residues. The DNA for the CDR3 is TGCGCCAGCAGCTTAGCATTCCTGACGGAGAGCTCCTACAATGAGCAGTTCTTC. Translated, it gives CASSLAFLTESSYNEQFF.

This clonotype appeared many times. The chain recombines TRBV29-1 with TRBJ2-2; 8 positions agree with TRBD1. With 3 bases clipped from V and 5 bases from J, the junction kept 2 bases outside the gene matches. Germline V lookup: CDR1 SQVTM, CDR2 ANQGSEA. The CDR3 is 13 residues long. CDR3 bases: TGCAGCGTTGACGGACAGGGAACCGGGGAGCTGTTTTTT. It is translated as CSVDGQGTGELFF.

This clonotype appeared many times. CDR3 protein: CASRRAGVYNEQFF. DNA for the CDR3: TGTGCCAGTAGGAGAGCGGGAGTCTACAATGAGCAGTTCTTC. The genes are TRBV19 and TRBJ2-1; 8 nucleotides align to TRBD2. J gave up 3 bases and V 6 bases, and 4 bases lay outside the gene matches. This CDR3 has 14 amino acids. Germline V gene sequence: CDR1 LNHDA, CDR2 SQIVND (reference sequence).

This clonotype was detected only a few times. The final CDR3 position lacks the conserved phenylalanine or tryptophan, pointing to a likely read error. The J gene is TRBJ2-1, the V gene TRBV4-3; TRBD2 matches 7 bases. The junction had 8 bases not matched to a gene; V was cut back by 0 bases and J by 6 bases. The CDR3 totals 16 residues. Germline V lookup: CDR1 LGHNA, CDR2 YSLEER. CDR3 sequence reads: CASSQEEGTTFNEQFS. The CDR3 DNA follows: TGCGCCAGCAGCCAAGAGGAAGGGACTACCTTCAATGAGCAGTTCTCC.

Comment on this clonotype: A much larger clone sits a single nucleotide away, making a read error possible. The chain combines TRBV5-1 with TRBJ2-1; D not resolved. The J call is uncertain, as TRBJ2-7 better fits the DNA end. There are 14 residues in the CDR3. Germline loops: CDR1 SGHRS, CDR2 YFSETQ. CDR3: CASSLATDNNEQYF. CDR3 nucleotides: TGCGCCAGCAGCTTGGCCACGGATAACAATGAGCAGTACTTC.